Reported below is one TCR beta chain. Its antigen is not known. The method was immunoSEQ multiplex PCR; TCRdb's version includes in-frame clones alone and lacks a portion of them. The table lists 5,500 to 7,000 clones, 65% to 80% of them singletons. This record belongs to a study of T cells in tumors after PD-1 blockade. Study in general: During anti-PD-1 treatment, some patients continued daily vismodegib 150 mg. Tumor samples yielded approximately 20-fold more depth than single-cell TCR sequencing. Whole-study findings and limits: About 45% of tumor TCR clonotypes were also found in blood.

In germline, CDR1 is SGHTA, CDR2 FQGNSA. V was clipped by 0 bases and J by 0 bases, with 5 bases between them. The CDR3 runs 15 residues. This specimen consisted of tumor tissue, obtained before anti-PD-1 treatment. The chain uses TRBV7-2 and TRBJ2-2; D call uncertain. This receptor was taken from a human donor with basal cell carcinoma. In DNA form, the CDR3 reads TGTGCCAGCAGCTTAGCCCTCTCGAACACCGGGGAGCTGTTTTTT. It translates to CASSLALSNTGELFF.